This T cell receptor (beta chain) originates from a study of cytotoxic CD8 clonotypes in ibrutinib-treated CLL. TCRdb keeps only in-frame clones here, not all; method: immunoSEQ multiplex PCR. The sample contains about 140,000 clones, 70% to 80% of which appear only once. This CDR3 comprises 15 residues. Germline V CDR1 and CDR2: SGHRS, YFSETQ. V dropped 0 bases and J dropped 14 bases, with 20 bases sitting between them. Sample: PBMCs, taken after 12 months of ibrutinib treatment. This sequence joins TRBV5-1 and TRBJ1-4; D may be TRBD1 (5 bases). The TCR sequence derives from a human donor with chronic lymphocytic leukemia. The CDR3 coding sequence is TGCGCCAGCAGCTTGGGTTCGACCGCGGGGGAAAGCCTGTTTTTT. Its protein is CASSLGSTAGESLFF.